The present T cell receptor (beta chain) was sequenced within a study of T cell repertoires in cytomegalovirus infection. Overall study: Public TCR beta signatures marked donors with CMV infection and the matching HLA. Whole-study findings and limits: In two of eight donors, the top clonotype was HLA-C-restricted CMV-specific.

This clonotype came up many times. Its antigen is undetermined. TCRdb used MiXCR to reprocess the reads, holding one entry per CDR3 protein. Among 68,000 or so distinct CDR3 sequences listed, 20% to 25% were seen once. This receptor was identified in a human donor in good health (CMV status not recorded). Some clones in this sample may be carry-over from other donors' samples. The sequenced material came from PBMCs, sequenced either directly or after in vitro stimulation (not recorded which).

The CDR3 nucleotides are TGTGCCAGCAGCTTTGAGGGGACCACCTACAATGAGCAGTTCTTC. Protein sequence: CASSFEGTTYNEQFF. The chain employs TRBV7-8 and TRBJ2-1; possibly TRBD1 or TRBD2 for D (5 bases each). The germline V gene has CDR1 SGHVS and CDR2 FQNEAQ. There are 15 residues in the CDR3. Trimming stripped 3 bases from V and 2 bases from J, with 11 bases between.